The rows below give T cell receptor beta chains drawn from one sample of a study of blood T cell repertoires in COVID-19. Here immunoSEQ multiplex PCR was the method, and the copy in TCRdb shows in-frame clones only, minus some. Of about 140,000 clones in the sample, 79% are singletons; the top ten hold roughly 3.4%. The sequenced sample consisted of peripheral blood. The receptors were sampled from a man aged 60 to 69 with acute or convalescent COVID-19. The CDR3 runs from the conserved cysteine through the conserved F or W. The size of a clone is reported for some rows only, either as once, few or many, or as a class for expanded clones.

j_gene | v_gene | abundance | CDR3aa
TRBJ1-1 | TRBV18 | NA | CASSSGTVPSTEAFF
TRBJ2-7 | TRBV6-5 | once | CASSYSSFGYEQYF
TRBJ1-1 | TRBV5-1 | few | CASTPTGVNTEAFF
TRBJ1-5 | TRBV28 | NA | CASDRIPNQPQHF
TRBJ2-1 | TRBV28 | NA | CASSLVTGYNEQFF
TRBJ1-6 | TRBV11-2 | NA | CASSTGQGNSPLHF
TRBJ2-2 | TRBV15 | NA | CATSRGQLARTGELFF
TRBJ2-2 | TRBV5-1 | NA | CASSLGLAGGPNTGELFF
TRBJ2-7 | TRBV28 | NA | CASSLGGRQYEQYF
TRBJ1-1 | TRBV28 | once | CASTLTVNTEAFF
TRBJ2-7 | TRBV5-4 | NA | CASSLGRQGAYEQYF
TRBJ2-3 | TRBV5-6 | NA | CASSLLGLATDTQYF
TRBJ1-5 | TRBV27 | NA | CASSLYRDGNQPQHF
TRBJ2-7 | TRBV15 | NA | CATSRDILGEQYF
TRBJ1-4 | TRBV7-2 | NA | CASSLSTGGLEKLFF
TRBJ2-1 | TRBV19 | NA | CASSIAEEGSEQFF
TRBJ2-3 | TRBV7-2 | NA | CASRPGTSADTQYF
TRBJ1-1 | TRBV28 | NA | CASSKGTAKGAFF
TRBJ2-3 | TRBV7-8 | NA | CASSLLQGSADTQYF
TRBJ1-1 | TRBV18 | NA | CASSPRGGEAFF
TRBJ1-1 | TRBV5-1 | NA | CASSLARGGRMHTEAFF
TRBJ2-4 | TRBV6-2/TRBV6-3 | NA | CASSYPGVLAKNIQYF
TRBJ1-5 | TRBV10-3 | NA | CAISDSVEQPQHF
TRBJ1-2 | TRBV2 | NA | CASSDRRLPYGYTF
TRBJ1-1 | TRBV5-6 | NA | CASSPDRGITEAFF
TRBJ2-5 | TRBV2 | NA | CASSDRGRGVSNQETQYF
TRBJ2-1 | TRBV9 | NA | CASSAHSLADQFF
TRBJ1-4 | TRBV7-2 | NA | CASSSVAATNEKLFF
TRBJ2-1 | TRBV9 | NA | CASSVSGGFLDNEQFF
TRBJ1-5 | TRBV2 | NA | CASSEAVSNQPQHF
TRBJ2-5 | TRBV24-1 | NA | CATSDRSRTGVETQYF
TRBJ1-1 | TRBV7-2 | NA | CASSLATGGGTEAFF
TRBJ1-3 | TRBV30 | NA | CAWSSWGRQVGNTIYF
TRBJ1-1 | TRBV5-1 | NA | CASSAGQGAEAFF
TRBJ1-1 | TRBV12-3/TRBV12-4 | NA | CASRITGNYEAFF
TRBJ2-5 | TRBV18 | NA | CASSSQQETQYF
TRBJ1-5 | TRBV7-2 | NA | CASSFTGGADQPQHF
TRBJ2-2 | TRBV4-3 | NA | CASSQGRLANTGELFF
TRBJ1-2 | TRBV9 | NA | CASSARTGDIYGYTF
TRBJ1-4 | TRBV19 | NA | CASLEYRGTNEKLFF
TRBJ1-6 | TRBV27 | NA | CASSLSYRGHSPLHF
TRBJ2-1 | TRBV15 | NA | CATSTRRQVSYNEQFF
TRBJ2-1 | TRBV19 | few | CASSIGADQFF
TRBJ2-1 | TRBV2 | NA | CASSDQGYYNEQFF
TRBJ1-2 | TRBV28 | many | CASSGQGAGGYTF
TRBJ2-3 | TRBV11-3 | NA | CASSLAAVTDTQYF
TRBJ2-6 | TRBV3-1/TRBV3-2 | few | CASSQGSGANVLTF
TRBJ2-1 | TRBV3-1/TRBV3-2 | NA | CASSRLGQGVHEQFF
TRBJ2-3 | TRBV7-9 | NA | CASSPTGPDTQYF
TRBJ2-3 | TRBV6-1 | NA | CASSELAGGQTDTQYF
TRBJ1-2 | TRBV6-5 | NA | CASVRGGTNYGYTF
TRBJ1-3 | TRBV25-1 | many | CASIDSASGNTIYF
TRBJ1-1 | TRBV21-1 | few | CASSKAQSDGGYTEAFF
TRBJ2-2 | TRBV6-4 | NA | CASSVQRADLTGELFF
TRBJ2-5 | TRBV19 | NA | CASSIRRGETQYF
TRBJ2-3 | TRBV19 | NA | CASSILGEGDTQYF
TRBJ1-1 | TRBV5-6 | NA | CASSLGQGALEAFF
TRBJ2-3 | TRBV7-2 | NA | CASSLALAGTYTDTQYF
TRBJ1-5 | TRBV6-5 | once | CASKGTGDQPQHF